These T cell receptor beta chains were read from a single sample in a study of control samples from healthy donors and cancer patients. TCRdb's copy holds only in-frame clones and misses some; the assay was immunoSEQ multiplex PCR. Of around 180,000 clones detected, almost 90% appear once; the ten largest clones hold 4.9%. The sequenced material came from blood. These receptors were taken from a woman in her twenties or thirties in good health. CDR3s include the opening cysteine and the closing phenylalanine or tryptophan. D genes are given only for firm matches. Only part of the rows carry a size: once, few, many, or a class if the clone is expanded.

TRBD1 15 TRBJ1-6 TRBV3-1/TRBV3-2 NA CASSQVTGDRSPLHF TGTGCCAGCAGCCAAGTGACAGGGGATCGGTCACCCCTCCACTTT
TRBD1 13 TRBJ1-1 TRBV29-1 few CSVWGGQVTQAFF TGCAGCGTGTGGGGGGGACAGGTTACCCAAGCTTTCTTT
TRBD1 14 TRBJ1-1 TRBV6-6 NA CASSYSGQTAEAFF TGTGCCAGCAGTTACTCGGGACAGACGGCTGAAGCTTTCTTT
NA 15 TRBJ2-1 TRBV7-7 NA CASSLGTKSYNEQFF TGTGCTAGCAGCTTGGGGACCAAATCCTACAATGAGCAGTTCTTC
TRBD2 14 TRBJ2-7 TRBV27 NA CASSFGAGGDEQYF TGTGCCAGCAGTTTTGGAGCGGGAGGGGACGAGCAGTACTTC
NA 15 TRBJ1-5 TRBV27 NA CASSLTPGINQPQHF TGTGCCAGCAGTTTAACCCCCGGCATTAATCAGCCCCAGCATTTT
NA 14 TRBJ2-3 TRBV24-1 NA CATSALPAGDTQYF TGTGCCACCAGTGCCTTGCCAGCCGGGGATACGCAGTATTTT
NA 12 TRBJ1-5 TRBV3-1/TRBV3-2 NA CASSHGNQPQHF TGTGCCAGCAGCCACGGAAATCAGCCCCAGCATTTT
NA 16 TRBJ2-1 TRBV25-1 NA CASSERGAGVLNEQFF TGTGCCAGCAGTGAACGGGGGGCAGGGGTGTTAAATGAGCAGTTCTTC
NA 16 TRBJ1-2 TRBV14 NA CASSQGTVLSLYGYTF TGTGCCAGCAGCCAAGGGACAGTGCTCAGCCTCTATGGCTACACCTTC
NA 14 TRBJ1-6 TRBV13 NA CASSLVLEGSPLHF TGTGCCAGCAGCTTAGTACTTGAGGGTTCACCCCTCCACTTT
TRBD1 17 TRBJ1-2 TRBV3-1/TRBV3-2 NA CASSQNLLGQGGHGYTF TGTGCCAGCAGCCAAAACCTGCTCGGACAGGGGGGTCATGGCTACACCTTC
NA 15 TRBJ2-7 TRBV6-5 NA CASSSGLTGFYEQYF TGTGCCAGCAGCAGCGGACTGACCGGATTCTACGAGCAGTACTTC
NA 10 TRBJ2-1 TRBV29-1 NA CSVDTNEQFF TGCAGCGTTGATACCAATGAGCAGTTCTTC
NA 13 TRBJ1-2 TRBV9 once CASSVEGRGGYTF TGTGCCAGCAGCGTAGAGGGGCGAGGGGGCTACACCTTC
NA 15 TRBJ1-1 TRBV15 NA CATSRDGRPNTEAFF TGTGCCACCAGCAGAGATGGCAGGCCGAACACTGAAGCTTTCTTT
TRBD1 11 TRBJ2-5 TRBV11-2 NA CASSRGQAQYF TGTGCCAGCAGCCGAGGACAGGCCCAGTACTTC
TRBD2 14 TRBJ2-2 TRBV24-1 NA CATSHGGALGELFF TGTGCCACCAGTCACGGGGGGGCCCTCGGGGAGCTGTTTTTT
NA 16 TRBJ1-5 TRBV5-1 NA CASSLGETTSNQPQHF TGCGCCAGCAGCTTGGGGGAAACAACTAGCAATCAGCCCCAGCATTTT
NA 11 TRBJ2-2 TRBV4-1 once CASSQSGELFF TGCGCCAGCAGCCAGAGCGGGGAGCTGTTTTTT
NA 16 TRBJ2-3 TRBV9 once CASSVGQGASTDTQYF TGTGCCAGCAGCGTAGGGCAGGGCGCTAGCACAGATACGCAGTATTTT
NA 16 TRBJ1-2 TRBV27 NA CASSLSNNTPLDGYTF TGTGCCAGCAGTTTATCGAATAACACCCCGCTGGATGGCTACACCTTC
TRBD2 19 TRBJ2-1 TRBV7-2 NA CASSLWGLTSGGGYNEQFF TGTGCCAGCAGCTTATGGGGCTTGACTAGCGGGGGAGGGTACAATGAGCAGTTCTTC
NA 15 TRBJ2-2 TRBV7-2 NA CASSSTEANTGELFF TGTGCCAGCAGCTCGACAGAGGCGAACACCGGGGAGCTGTTTTTT
NA 15 TRBJ2-1 TRBV11-3 NA CASSLRRDIGDEQFF TGTGCCAGCAGCTTAAGACGGGATATAGGCGATGAGCAGTTCTTC
NA 14 TRBJ2-7 TRBV27 once CASSLGPVSYEQYF TGTGCCAGCAGTTTAGGTCCGGTCTCCTACGAGCAGTACTTC
NA 14 TRBJ2-3 TRBV5-1 NA CASSLAQSTDTQYF TGCGCCAGCAGCTTGGCACAGAGCACAGATACGCAGTATTTT
TRBD2 15 TRBJ2-2 TRBV28 NA CASRGAGEHTGELFF TGTGCCAGCAGGGGAGCGGGAGAGCACACCGGGGAGCTGTTTTTT
TRBD1 14 TRBJ2-3 TRBV24-1 NA CATSDLPGTGPQYF TGTGCCACCAGTGATCTGCCCGGGACAGGGCCGCAGTATTTT
NA 13 TRBJ2-3 TRBV10-3 NA CASGPRVADTQYF TGTGCCTCGGGGCCCCGGGTAGCGGATACGCAGTATTTT
NA 13 TRBJ1-6 TRBV7-2 NA CASSPTVKFALHF TGTGCCAGCAGCCCCACCGTCAAGTTCGCCCTCCACTTT
TRBD1 14 TRBJ1-1 TRBV5-1 NA CASSVDRADTEAFF TGCGCCAGCAGCGTGGACAGGGCCGACACTGAAGCTTTCTTT
NA 15 TRBJ2-3 TRBV2 NA CASSEGLSLTDTQYF TGTGCCAGCAGTGAGGGACTTAGCCTCACAGATACGCAGTATTTT
NA 14 TRBJ2-3 TRBV10-1 NA CASSEVTSTDTQYF TGCGCCAGCAGTGAAGTAACTAGCACAGATACGCAGTATTTT
TRBD2 16 TRBJ2-7 TRBV5-4 NA CASSFGTSGNLYEQYF TGTGCCAGCAGCTTCGGGACTAGCGGGAATCTATACGAGCAGTACTTC
NA 14 TRBJ1-2 TRBV7-9 NA CATPSRRGGYGYTF TGTGCAACCCCGAGTCGCCGGGGGGGCTATGGCTACACCTTC
TRBD1 15 TRBJ1-6 TRBV3-1/TRBV3-2 NA CASSQLGQGGSPLHF TGTGCCAGCAGCCAATTGGGACAGGGAGGGTCACCCCTCCACTTT
NA 12 TRBJ2-7 TRBV12-3/TRBV12-4 NA CASSPGLAWQYF TGTGCCAGCAGTCCGGGACTGGCCTGGCAGTACTTC
TRBD1 14 TRBJ1-6 TRBV2 NA CASNRQGEPSPLHF TGTGCCAGCAACCGACAGGGGGAACCTTCACCCCTCCACTTT
NA 17 TRBJ1-2 TRBV4-2 NA CASSQDGGPPPNYGYTF TGTGCCAGCAGCCAAGATGGGGGTCCTCCCCCAAACTATGGCTACACCTTC
TRBD1 15 TRBJ2-1 TRBV19 few CASSNTGTGLNEQFF TGTGCCAGTAGTAATACCGGGACAGGGCTCAATGAGCAGTTCTTC
TRBD2 15 TRBJ2-5 TRBV13 few CASSFISGGGETQYF TGTGCCAGCAGCTTTATTTCGGGAGGTGGTGAGACCCAGTACTTC
NA 13 TRBJ2-5 TRBV30 NA CAWSGGFAETQYF TGTGCCTGGAGTGGGGGGTTTGCGGAGACCCAGTACTTC
NA 17 TRBJ2-4 TRBV5-5 NA CASSLGGAGGTKNIQYF TGTGCCAGCAGCTTGGGGGGGGCGGGCGGGACCAAAAACATTCAGTACTTC
NA 17 TRBJ1-4 TRBV6-1 NA CASSENGRPSDNEKLFF TGTGCCAGCAGTGAAAACGGCAGGCCGTCAGATAATGAAAAACTGTTTTTT
NA 13 TRBJ1-1 TRBV5-4 NA CASSLTGNTEAFF TGTGCCAGCAGCTTGACTGGGAACACTGAAGCTTTCTTT
NA 15 TRBJ2-1 TRBV4-1 NA CASSQDISSYNEQFF TGCGCCAGCAGCCAAGATATAAGCTCCTACAATGAGCAGTTCTTC
TRBD2 16 TRBJ2-3 TRBV7-2 NA CASSSTSGGYTDTQYF TGTGCCAGCAGCTCGACTAGCGGGGGGTATACAGATACGCAGTATTTT
TRBD1 14 TRBJ1-5 TRBV4-1 NA CASSLRGVNQPQHF TGCGCCAGCAGCCTCAGGGGGGTGAATCAGCCCCAGCATTTT
NA 11 TRBJ1-1 TRBV29-1 NA CSAGQNTEAFF TGCAGCGCTGGACAGAACACTGAAGCTTTCTTT
TRBD1 15 TRBJ1-6 TRBV5-1 NA CASSLTGDARSPLHF TGCGCCAGCAGCTTAACAGGGGACGCTCGGTCACCCCTCCACTTT
NA 21 TRBJ1-4 TRBV27 NA CASSTEGGVFPGAATNEKLFF TGTGCCAGCTCTACTGAGGGTGGAGTTTTCCCAGGCGCTGCAACTAATGAAAAACTGTTTTTT
NA 15 TRBJ1-1 TRBV19 NA CASSYQGPVGAEAFF TGTGCCAGTAGTTATCAGGGCCCGGTTGGGGCTGAAGCTTTCTTT
NA 17 TRBJ2-3 TRBV6-1 NA CASSGRPRTALSDTQYF TGTGCCAGCAGTGGCCGACCAAGGACAGCCCTGAGCGATACGCAGTATTTT
NA 14 TRBJ1-5 TRBV2 NA CASSGQTSNQPQHF TGTGCCAGCAGTGGACAGACGAGCAATCAGCCCCAGCATTTT